This T cell receptor (beta chain) is from a study of cytomegalovirus exposure and HLA in healthy donors. Study-wide context: There were some 400 genotyped donors. Of these, 81% fell in the genetic ancestry cluster associated with self-reported Caucasian donors.

Healthy bone marrow donors supplied every sample. Trimming took off 6 bases at V and 2 bases at J, with 4 bases between the two ends. This CDR3 region has 11 residues. Germline V CDR1 and CDR2: MDHEN, SYDVKM. 13 Jbeta primers and 60 Vbeta primers were used for the PCR. Using immunoSEQ multiplex PCR, the repertoire was profiled, and TCRdb retains in-frame clones only, with some absent. Of about 200,000 clones listed, 75% to 80% are singletons. This receptor was identified in a woman under 40 in good health and CMV-seropositive. J is TRBJ1-1 and V is TRBV28; D is unclear. Sequencing was performed on PBMCs. The CDR3 DNA reads TGTGCCAGCAGAACAAACACTGAAGCTTTCTTT. Encoded protein: CASRTNTEAFF.